Listed below are T cell receptor beta chains from one sample, sequenced in a study of cytomegalovirus exposure and HLA in healthy donors. Profiled with immunoSEQ multiplex PCR; TCRdb holds only in-frame clones, not every one. The sample carries roughly 170,000 clones, roughly four fifths recorded once. The sample consisted of PBMCs. The receptor set was obtained from a man in his fifties or sixties in good health and CMV-seronegative. The CDR3 runs from the conserved cysteine through the conserved F or W. Each record gives: V gene, J gene, D gene, clone size, CDR3 protein, CDR3 DNA. D genes are given only for firm matches. Size values are once, few and many counts, or a class for expanded clones, and some rows have none.

TRBV11-2,TRBJ2-7,TRBD1,NA,CASSLLPPQGVYEQYF,TGTGCCAGCAGCCTCCTTCCCCCGCAGGGGGTCTACGAGCAGTACTTC
TRBV7-2,TRBJ2-5,NA,NA,CASSLGRQETQYF,TGTGCCAGCAGCTTAGGGAGACAAGAGACCCAGTACTTC
TRBV2,TRBJ2-7,TRBD1,NA,CASKSGTGSYEQYF,TGTGCCAGCAAATCCGGGACAGGGTCCTACGAGCAGTACTTC
TRBV19,TRBJ1-1,NA,few,CASSILTEAFF,TGTGCCAGTAGTATCTTGACTGAAGCTTTCTTT
TRBV27,TRBJ1-2,TRBD1,NA,CASSLLTGVFNYGYTF,TGTGCCAGCAGTTTACTTACAGGGGTTTTCAACTATGGCTACACCTTC
TRBV5-1,TRBJ1-6,NA,NA,CASSLATPRDSPLHF,TGCGCCAGCAGCTTGGCGACTCCCCGGGATTCACCCCTCCACTTT
TRBV5-4,TRBJ2-7,TRBD2,NA,CASSLQGGGDSYEQYF,TGTGCCAGCAGCTTGCAAGGCGGGGGAGACTCCTACGAGCAGTACTTC
TRBV5-1,TRBJ1-5,TRBD1,NA,CASRPGTDSNQPQHF,TGCGCCAGCAGGCCCGGGACAGATAGCAATCAGCCCCAGCATTTT
TRBV7-8,TRBJ2-3,NA,NA,CASSLAGGFSGTDTQYF,TGTGCCAGCAGCTTAGCGGGGGGATTTTCCGGCACAGATACGCAGTATTTT
TRBV23-1,TRBJ2-7,NA,NA,CASSQSGQPRDRGYEQYF,TGCGCCAGCAGTCAATCCGGACAGCCAAGAGATCGAGGCTACGAGCAGTACTTC
TRBV4-3,TRBJ1-2,TRBD1,NA,CASSQELGQGNYGYTF,TGCGCCAGCAGCCAAGAACTAGGACAGGGGAACTATGGCTACACCTTC
TRBV27,TRBJ1-5,NA,NA,CASTPLGSNQPQHF,TGTGCCAGCACCCCACTCGGGTCAAATCAGCCCCAGCATTTT
TRBV7-2,TRBJ2-5,NA,once,CASSRRARQETQYF,TGTGCCAGCAGCCGGAGGGCTAGACAAGAGACCCAGTACTTC
TRBV28,TRBJ2-5,TRBD1,NA,CASSHDRGQETQYF,TGTGCCAGCAGTCATGACAGGGGGCAAGAGACCCAGTACTTC
TRBV7-2,TRBJ2-3,TRBD2,NA,CASSSSGGIDTQYF,TGTGCCAGCAGCTCTAGCGGGGGAATAGATACGCAGTATTTT
TRBV19,TRBJ2-7,NA,NA,CATSLLGQSYEQYF,TGTGCCACCTCCCTCTTGGGGCAATCCTACGAGCAGTACTTC
TRBV7-2,TRBJ2-7,NA,NA,CASSTARDTKWEQYF,TGTGCCAGCAGCACTGCTCGGGACACTAAGTGGGAGCAGTACTTC
TRBV6-5,TRBJ2-1,TRBD2,NA,CASKRLAGNNEQFF,TGTGCCAGCAAGCGACTAGCGGGAAACAATGAGCAGTTCTTC
TRBV7-6,TRBJ2-1,TRBD2,once,CASSASGGAFNEQFF,TGTGCCAGCAGCGCAAGCGGGGGGGCCTTCAATGAGCAGTTCTTC
TRBV28,TRBJ2-3,NA,NA,CASHVDVEGHSTQYF,TGTGCCAGCCATGTAGATGTGGAGGGTCACAGTACGCAGTATTTT
TRBV5-6,TRBJ2-7,TRBD2,NA,CASSLGWGGSYEQYF,TGTGCCAGCAGCTTGGGGTGGGGGGGCTCCTACGAGCAGTACTTC
TRBV19,TRBJ1-1,NA,NA,CASRGRGGQNTEAFF,TGTGCCAGTAGGGGAAGGGGGGGGCAGAACACTGAAGCTTTCTTT
TRBV19,TRBJ1-2,TRBD1,NA,CASGTGINYGYTF,TGTGCCAGTGGGACAGGGATAAACTATGGCTACACCTTC
TRBV18,TRBJ2-2,NA,NA,CASSISRGRTGELFF,TGTGCCAGCTCGATCAGCAGGGGTCGGACCGGGGAGCTGTTTTTT
TRBV14,TRBJ2-6,NA,NA,CASSQLEGLGGANVLTF,TGTGCCAGCAGCCAATTGGAGGGGTTAGGTGGGGCCAACGTCCTGACTTTC
TRBV6-5,TRBJ2-4,TRBD1,NA,CASRGPGTENIQYF,TGTGCCAGCAGGGGCCCCGGGACAGAAAACATTCAGTACTTC
TRBV7-6,TRBJ1-1,NA,NA,CASSLAAGKGNTEAFF,TGTGCCAGCAGCTTAGCCGCAGGGAAGGGGAACACTGAAGCTTTCTTT
TRBV29-1,TRBJ1-4,NA,NA,CSATDSNEKLFF,TGCAGCGCGACAGACTCTAATGAAAAACTGTTTTTT
TRBV28,TRBJ1-2,TRBD1,NA,CASSLSTGLGSSRGYTF,TGTGCCAGCAGTTTGTCGACAGGGTTGGGGAGTTCACGGGGCTACACCTTC
TRBV7-2,TRBJ2-7,NA,NA,CASSLRSAGWYEQYF,TGTGCCAGCAGCTTGAGATCGGCAGGGTGGTACGAGCAGTACTTC
TRBV4-3,TRBJ2-7,TRBD1,NA,CASSQADRGIYEQYF,TGCGCCAGCAGCCAAGCGGACAGGGGAATATACGAGCAGTACTTC
TRBV5-1,TRBJ2-2,NA,NA,CASSLGTTPDNTGELFF,TGCGCCAGCAGCTTGGGGACTACCCCGGATAACACCGGGGAGCTGTTTTTT
TRBV7-9,TRBJ2-3,TRBD2,NA,CASSSLGGGASDTQYF,TGTGCCAGCAGCTCCCTAGGCGGGGGGGCGTCAGATACGCAGTATTTT
TRBV7-9,TRBJ2-7,TRBD2,NA,CASRREVGYEQYF,TGTGCCAGCAGACGGGAGGTCGGGTACGAGCAGTACTTC
TRBV9,TRBJ2-2,NA,NA,CASTDSTGELFF,TGTGCCAGCACCGACAGCACCGGGGAGCTGTTTTTT
TRBV19,TRBJ1-5,NA,NA,CASSLTGSNQPQHF,TGTGCCAGTAGCCTGACAGGTAGCAATCAGCCCCAGCATTTT
TRBV9,TRBJ2-2,TRBD1,NA,CASTDRANTGELFF,TGTGCCAGCACAGACAGGGCGAACACCGGGGAGCTGTTTTTT
TRBV10-3,TRBJ2-7,NA,NA,CAISQKDTTYEQYF,TGTGCCATCAGCCAAAAGGACACTACCTACGAGCAGTACTTC
TRBV5-6,TRBJ1-4,NA,few,CASGRGPPATNEKLFF,TGTGCCAGCGGCCGGGGTCCACCCGCAACTAATGAAAAACTGTTTTTT
TRBV7-9,TRBJ2-3,NA,NA,CASSPTTDTQYF,TGTGCCAGCAGCCCCACAACAGATACGCAGTATTTT
TRBV5-5,TRBJ2-5,NA,NA,CASSEYSGQAGTQYF,TGTGCCAGCAGTGAGTACAGCGGGCAAGCGGGGACCCAGTACTTC
TRBV2,TRBJ2-1,TRBD2,NA,CASSRGTSGSDEQFF,TGTGCCAGCAGCCGAGGGACTAGCGGGAGTGATGAGCAGTTCTTC
TRBV5-1,TRBJ2-3,TRBD2,NA,CASSLEGTSGRVGKDTQYF,TGCGCCAGCAGCTTGGAGGGGACTAGCGGGAGGGTCGGTAAAGATACGCAGTATTTT
TRBV25-1,TRBJ2-7,NA,NA,CASSEFSGRNYEQYF,TGTGCCAGCAGTGAATTTTCAGGGAGGAACTACGAGCAGTACTTC
TRBV4-3,TRBJ1-6,NA,few,CASSQDHDRPAYNSPLHF,TGCGCCAGCAGCCAAGATCACGACAGGCCTGCCTATAATTCACCCCTCCACTTT
TRBV19,TRBJ2-1,TRBD2,NA,CASSKFPSGGGPKNEQFF,TGTGCCAGTAGTAAGTTCCCTAGCGGGGGAGGGCCGAAGAATGAGCAGTTCTTC
TRBV19,TRBJ2-5,TRBD1,NA,CASRIRDRGTETQYF,TGTGCCAGTAGAATCCGGGACAGGGGAACCGAGACCCAGTACTTC
TRBV19,TRBJ2-3,NA,NA,CASGRGGGTDTQYF,TGTGCCAGTGGCCGAGGGGGGGGCACAGATACGCAGTATTTT
TRBV5-1,TRBJ1-3,TRBD1,NA,CASSATGTSGNTIYF,TGCGCCAGCAGCGCGACAGGGACCTCTGGAAACACCATATATTTT
TRBV12-5,TRBJ1-1,NA,NA,CASGIRPRLLYTEAFF,TGTGCTAGTGGTATACGTCCAAGACTGCTTTACACTGAAGCTTTCTTT
TRBV6-1,TRBJ2-1,TRBD1,NA,CASRPGTGVSIGFF,TGTGCCAGCAGACCCGGGACAGGGGTTTCGATCGGGTTCTTC
TRBV10-3,TRBJ1-6,NA,NA,CAISEGAGGNSPLHF,TGTGCCATCAGTGAGGGGGCGGGAGGTAATTCACCCCTCCACTTT
TRBV5-5,TRBJ2-1,NA,NA,CASSSVEGLVNEQFF,TGTGCCAGCAGCTCGGTAGAGGGTCTTGTCAATGAGCAGTTCTTC
TRBV7-2,TRBJ2-5,TRBD2,NA,CASSPGTSGQETQYF,TGTGCCAGCAGCCCCGGGACTAGCGGACAAGAGACCCAGTACTTC
TRBV28,TRBJ1-5,NA,NA,CASSPPDRGNQPQHF,TGTGCCAGCAGCCCCCCGGACAGAGGAAATCAGCCCCAGCATTTT
TRBV27,TRBJ1-3,TRBD1,NA,CASSRQGGFSGNTIYF,TGTGCCAGCAGCCGACAGGGGGGATTCTCTGGAAACACCATATATTTT
TRBV7-9,TRBJ2-5,NA,NA,CASSFPTGRETQYF,TGTGCCAGCAGCTTCCCGACAGGCCGAGAGACCCAGTACTTC
TRBV6-5,TRBJ2-3,TRBD1,NA,CASSSRQGATDTQYF,TGTGCCAGCAGTTCCCGACAGGGGGCCACAGATACGCAGTATTTT
TRBV5-1,TRBJ2-3,NA,NA,CASSLNRVTDTQYF,TGCGCCAGCAGCCTAAACAGGGTAACAGATACGCAGTATTTT
TRBV6-5,TRBJ2-7,NA,NA,CASRERGSYEQYF,TGTGCCAGCAGGGAAAGGGGTTCCTACGAGCAGTACTTC